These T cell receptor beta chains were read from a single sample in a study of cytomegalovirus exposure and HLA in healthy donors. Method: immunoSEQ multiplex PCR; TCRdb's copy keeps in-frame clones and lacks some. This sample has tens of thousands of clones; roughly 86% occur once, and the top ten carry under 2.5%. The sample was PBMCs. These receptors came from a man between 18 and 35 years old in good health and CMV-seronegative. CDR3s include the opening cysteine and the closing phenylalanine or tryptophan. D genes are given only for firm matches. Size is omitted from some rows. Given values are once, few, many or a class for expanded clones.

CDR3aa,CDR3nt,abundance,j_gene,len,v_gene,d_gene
CAWGGGGATDTQYF,TGTGCCTGGGGAGGGGGCGGAGCCACAGATACGCAGTATTTT,NA,TRBJ2-3,14,TRBV30,NA
CASSYPRGNDTEAFF,TGTGCCAGCAGCTACCCCCGGGGTAATGACACTGAAGCTTTCTTT,NA,TRBJ1-1,15,TRBV7-9,NA
CASSLGGRTDTQYF,TGTGCCAGCAGCTTAGGGGGCCGGACAGATACGCAGTATTTT,NA,TRBJ2-3,14,TRBV7-9,NA
CASSEQVSYNEQFF,TGTGCCAGCAGCGAGCAGGTATCCTACAATGAGCAGTTCTTC,NA,TRBJ2-1,14,TRBV2,NA
CSVRTGVSPLHF,TGCAGCGTCAGGACAGGGGTTTCACCCCTCCACTTT,NA,TRBJ1-6,12,TRBV29-1,TRBD1
CASSLTRTDTQYF,TGTGCCAGCAGTTTAACGAGGACAGATACGCAGTATTTT,NA,TRBJ2-3,13,TRBV27,NA
CATRPGGAGNTIYF,TGTGCCACCAGGCCCGGAGGGGCTGGAAACACCATATATTTT,NA,TRBJ1-3,14,TRBV6-5,NA
CASFRGDGFNEQFF,TGTGCCAGTTTCAGGGGGGACGGGTTCAATGAGCAGTTCTTC,NA,TRBJ2-1,14,TRBV27,NA
CASSPGSGELFF,TGTGCCAGCAGCCCAGGGTCCGGGGAGCTGTTTTTT,once,TRBJ2-2,12,TRBV28,NA
CASSVVSGSYEQYF,TGTGCCAGCAGCGTAGTCTCCGGGAGCTACGAGCAGTACTTC,NA,TRBJ2-7,14,TRBV9,NA
CASSLTSGGQEQYF,TGCGCCAGCAGCTTAACGAGCGGGGGCCAGGAGCAGTACTTC,NA,TRBJ2-7,14,TRBV5-1,TRBD2
CSVVLAGPYEQFF,TGCAGCGTTGTCCTAGCGGGACCCTATGAGCAGTTCTTC,NA,TRBJ2-1,13,TRBV29-1,TRBD2
CASSQGLATDTQYF,TGCGCCAGCAGCCAAGGACTAGCCACAGATACGCAGTATTTT,NA,TRBJ2-3,14,TRBV4-3,TRBD2
CASSQDGGGGSGNTIYF,TGTGCCAGCAGCCAAGATGGGGGGGGAGGCTCTGGAAACACCATATATTTT,NA,TRBJ1-3,17,TRBV4-2,NA
CASSPDRGRETQYF,TGTGCCAGTAGTCCAGACAGAGGACGAGAGACCCAGTACTTC,NA,TRBJ2-5,14,TRBV19,NA
CASSLAPPGWERSSNEQFF,TGTGCCAGCAGCTTAGCGCCCCCCGGGTGGGAGAGGAGTAGCAATGAGCAGTTCTTC,NA,TRBJ2-1,19,TRBV7-2,NA
CASSLRAGVMNTEAFF,TGTGCCAGCAGTTTAAGGGCAGGGGTGATGAACACTGAAGCTTTCTTT,NA,TRBJ1-1,16,TRBV27,NA
CASSDSDRATDTQYF,TGTGCCAGCAGTGACTCAGACAGGGCCACAGATACGCAGTATTTT,few,TRBJ2-3,15,TRBV6-4,TRBD1
CASTRGQVNNEQFF,TGTGCCAGCACGCGGGGACAGGTCAACAATGAGCAGTTCTTC,once,TRBJ2-1,14,TRBV9,TRBD1
CASSERGGNSPLHF,TGCGCCAGCAGCGAAAGAGGGGGTAATTCACCCCTCCACTTT,NA,TRBJ1-6,14,TRBV5-1,NA
CASTRQGKIQETQYF,TGTGCCAGTACAAGGCAGGGTAAAATCCAAGAGACCCAGTACTTC,few,TRBJ2-5,15,TRBV19,NA
CSPAGVFTYCSKKETQYF,TGCAGCCCCGCAGGGGTGTTTACCTACTGTTCCAAGAAAGAGACCCAGTACTTC,NA,TRBJ2-5,18,TRBV29-1,NA
CASSQWQKETQYF,TGCGCCAGCAGCCAATGGCAGAAAGAGACCCAGTACTTC,NA,TRBJ2-5,13,TRBV4-1,NA
CASSLVGENTEAFF,TGTGCCAGCAGTCTCGTAGGAGAGAACACTGAAGCTTTCTTT,NA,TRBJ1-1,14,TRBV27,NA
CASSSRGRAEAFF,TGTGCCAGCAGCTCGAGGGGGCGAGCTGAAGCTTTCTTT,NA,TRBJ1-1,13,TRBV7-3,TRBD1
CASSYIASEQYF,TGTGCCAGCAGTTATATAGCGAGCGAGCAGTACTTC,NA,TRBJ2-7,12,TRBV6-5,NA
CASNAVVDNNQPQHF,TGTGCCAGCAATGCTGTTGTAGATAACAATCAGCCCCAGCATTTT,NA,TRBJ1-5,15,TRBV2,NA
CSVSQGGYGYTF,TGCAGCGTTTCCCAGGGCGGTTATGGCTACACCTTC,NA,TRBJ1-2,12,TRBV29-1,NA
CASSIHGQDLGVGYTF,TGTGCCAGTAGTATACATGGACAGGACCTGGGGGTTGGCTACACCTTC,NA,TRBJ1-2,16,TRBV19,TRBD1
CASSWPGRGWNSPLHF,TGTGCCAGCAGCTGGCCGGGTAGGGGTTGGAATTCACCCCTCCACTTT,NA,TRBJ1-6,16,TRBV5-5,NA
CASSHDRGDEKLFF,TGTGCCAGCAGTCACGACAGGGGCGATGAAAAACTGTTTTTT,NA,TRBJ1-4,14,TRBV28,TRBD1
CASRSAGQATYEQYF,TGTGCCAGCCGCTCCGCGGGACAGGCAACCTACGAGCAGTACTTC,NA,TRBJ2-7,15,TRBV6-5,TRBD1
CSVEPGVGTTEAFF,TGCAGCGTTGAACCCGGGGTTGGAACGACTGAAGCTTTCTTT,NA,TRBJ1-1,14,TRBV29-1,NA
CASSPVGDGYTF,TGTGCCAGCTCACCAGTCGGGGATGGCTACACCTTC,NA,TRBJ1-2,12,TRBV18,NA
CASSPGQEDTIYF,TGTGCCAGCTCACCGGGTCAGGAGGACACCATATATTTT,few,TRBJ1-3,13,TRBV18,NA
CATILRDSDYEQYF,TGCGCCACCATCCTCCGGGACAGCGACTACGAGCAGTACTTC,NA,TRBJ2-7,14,TRBV23-1,TRBD1
CASSQERGTYEQYF,TGCGCCAGCAGCCAAGAGCGGGGGACCTACGAGCAGTACTTC,NA,TRBJ2-7,14,TRBV4-3,TRBD2
CASSSRQGDSPLHF,TGTGCCAGCAGCTCTCGACAGGGGGATTCACCCCTCCACTTT,NA,TRBJ1-6,14,TRBV7-6,TRBD1
CASSLVWGTEYF,TGTGCCAGCAGCTTAGTATGGGGGACTGAGTACTTC,NA,TRBJ2-7,12,TRBV11-2,NA
CASSFITAGGQGEQYF,TGTGCCAGCAGTTTCATAACCGCGGGGGGGCAAGGGGAGCAGTACTTC,NA,TRBJ2-7,16,TRBV27,TRBD2
CASSPRYEQYF,TGTGCCAGCAGCCCGAGATACGAGCAGTACTTC,NA,TRBJ2-7,11,TRBV7-9,NA
CASSLVASGAPNTGELFF,TGCGCCAGCAGCTTGGTGGCTAGCGGGGCACCGAACACCGGGGAGCTGTTTTTT,NA,TRBJ2-2,18,TRBV5-1,TRBD2
CASSLSTSGRAGRTDTQYF,TGCGCCAGCAGCTTATCGACTAGCGGGAGGGCGGGACGCACAGATACGCAGTATTTT,NA,TRBJ2-3,19,TRBV5-1,TRBD2
CATSRATGDEKLFF,TGTGCCACCAGCAGAGCCACAGGGGATGAAAAACTGTTTTTT,NA,TRBJ1-4,14,TRBV15,TRBD1
CASSLTDRANEQFF,TGTGCCAGCAGCTTGACAGACAGGGCTAATGAGCAGTTCTTC,NA,TRBJ2-1,14,TRBV5-6,TRBD1
CASSAGTELYNEQFF,TGTGCCAGCAGCGCCGGGACAGAATTGTACAATGAGCAGTTCTTC,NA,TRBJ2-1,15,TRBV9,TRBD1
CASSLWREATDTQYF,TGTGCCAGCAGCTTATGGCGGGAGGCCACAGATACGCAGTATTTT,NA,TRBJ2-3,15,TRBV5-6,TRBD2
CASSTYYGYTF,TGTGCCAGTAGTACGTACTATGGCTACACCTTC,NA,TRBJ1-2,11,TRBV19,NA
CASSILGTDSGNTIYF,TGTGCCAGTAGTATCCTCGGGACAGACTCTGGAAACACCATATATTTT,once,TRBJ1-3,16,TRBV19,TRBD1
CSSGGGQGQETQYF,TGCAGCTCCGGAGGGGGACAGGGTCAAGAGACCCAGTACTTC,NA,TRBJ2-5,14,TRBV29-1,TRBD1
CAWNAGNTEAFF,TGTGCCTGGAATGCGGGTAACACTGAAGCTTTCTTT,NA,TRBJ1-1,12,TRBV30,NA
CVSSNSWDTQYF,TGTGTCAGCAGCAACAGTTGGGATACGCAGTATTTT,NA,TRBJ2-3,12,TRBV7-8,NA
CASSPMTDTYGYTF,TGTGCCAGCAGCCCGATGACAGACACGTATGGCTACACCTTC,NA,TRBJ1-2,14,TRBV7-9,NA
CATKMTRHDLLTGANVLTF,TGTGCCACCAAGATGACCCGACACGACCTGTTAACTGGGGCCAACGTCCTGACTTTC,NA,TRBJ2-6,19,TRBV7-9,NA
CVSSLQTGFGETQYF,TGTGTCAGCTCACTACAGACAGGGTTTGGAGAGACCCAGTACTTC,NA,TRBJ2-5,15,TRBV18,TRBD1
CASSLPGQVYGYTF,TGTGCCAGCAGTTTACCCGGACAAGTCTATGGCTACACCTTC,NA,TRBJ1-2,14,TRBV28,NA
CASSPPGVYGYTF,TGTGCCAGCAGTCCCCCGGGGGTTTATGGCTACACCTTC,NA,TRBJ1-2,13,TRBV28,NA
CASSQFGQGSRYF,NA,NA,TRBJ2-3,13,TRBV4-3,NA
CASSEARGGRRYTGELFF,TGCGCCAGCAGTGAGGCTCGGGGTGGGAGGAGGTACACCGGGGAGCTGTTTTTT,NA,TRBJ2-2,18,TRBV10-2,NA